The 16 T cell receptor beta chains given below trace back to one sample, sequenced in a study of blood T cell repertoires in COVID-19. TCRdb's copy holds only in-frame clones and misses some; the assay was immunoSEQ multiplex PCR. The table includes tens of thousands of clones, 70% to 90% detected once. The sequenced material came from peripheral blood. Receptors originate from a man aged 55 to 70 with COVID-19, enrolled during active disease.

The genes are TRBV7-3 and TRBJ2-2; the D gene is possibly TRBD2 (5 bases). Germline loops: CDR1 SGHTA, CDR2 FQGTGA. V was shortened by 1 base and J by 6 bases, with 12 bases between the two germline ends. This CDR3 is 15 amino acids long. The CDR3 here is CASSLSYGVPGELFF. For the CDR3, the DNA is TGTGCCAGCAGCTTAAGTTACGGGGTCCCCGGGGAGCTGTTTTTT.

The rearrangement links TRBV4-2 to TRBJ2-2; 7 bases are a match to TRBD2. J lost 6 bases, V lost 0 bases, and 10 bases had no gene match. This CDR3 is 17 amino acids long. CDR1 is LGHNA, CDR2 YNFKEQ, per germline. The CDR3 here is CASSQEGQLALSGELFF. The CDR3 DNA reads as TGTGCCAGCAGCCAAGAGGGGCAACTAGCGTTATCCGGGGAGCTGTTTTTT.

This clone is termed medium-sized. The V call is TRBV28, the J call TRBJ1-5; D gene unclear. There are 15 residues in the CDR3. Germline-derived CDR1 and CDR2 are MDHEN and SYDVKM. Deletions cut 7 bases from V and 0 bases from J, with 13 bases between. Written as DNA, the CDR3 is TGTGCCAGCACCCCTTATGCGGTTAGCAATCAGCCCCAGCATTTT. Amino acid sequence: CASTPYAVSNQPQHF.

This clone was recorded once. The J gene is TRBJ2-3, the V gene TRBV3-1 (or the pseudogene TRBV3-2), with 9 bases aligning to TRBD2. Germline CDR1 reads LGHDT; CDR2 reads YNNKEL (reference sequence). V shed 1 base, J shed 1 base, and the junction held 3 bases outside the gene matches. The CDR3 runs 16 residues. This chain's CDR3 is CASSQGSGSRTDTQYF. The CDR3 nucleotides are TGTGCCAGCAGCCAAGGTAGCGGGAGCCGCACAGATACGCAGTATTTT.

V is TRBV5-8 and J is TRBJ1-2; D is unresolved. Germline assignment: CDR1 SGHTS and CDR2 YDEGEE. The CDR3 contains 13 residues. V was cut by 3 bases and J by 6 bases, with 12 bases left in between. This chain's CDR3 is CASSWGRGNGYTF. CDR3 in DNA: TGTGCCAGCAGCTGGGGTAGAGGGAATGGCTACACCTTC.

The count of this clone is one. V is TRBV28 and J is TRBJ2-5, with TRBD1 identical over 9 bases. Germline V lookup: CDR1 MDHEN, CDR2 SYDVKM. This CDR3 has 14 residues. Trimming removed 6 bases from V and 9 bases from J; junction bases left unmatched: 11. Here the CDR3 DNA reads TGTGCCAGCAGCTCTACAGGGGGCGGGAAGGCCCAGTACTTC. Translated: CASSSTGGGKAQYF.

The rearrangement links TRBV2 to TRBJ2-5; no clear D gene. This CDR3 is built from 13 residues. Trimming removed 3 bases at V and 0 bases at J, with 5 bases between. CDR1 is SNHLY and CDR2 is FYNNEI in the germline V gene. The CDR3 reads CASSEQYQETQYF. The CDR3 nucleotides are TGTGCCAGCAGTGAGCAGTACCAAGAGACCCAGTACTTC.

The rearrangement joins TRBV7-9 to TRBJ2-1; 15 nucleotides match TRBD2. In germline, CDR1 is SEHNR, CDR2 FQNEAQ (reference sequence). The CDR3 totals 18 residues. With V trimmed by 2 bases and J by 12 bases, 14 bases remained unmatched. The CDR3 DNA is TGTGCCAGCAGCTTATTTGGGGCGGGACTAGCGGGGGGAAGTGTGCAGTTCTTC. Protein sequence: CASSLFGAGLAGGSVQFF.

V usage is TRBV19 and J usage is TRBJ2-2, with 10 bases lining up with TRBD2. CDR1 is LNHDA, CDR2 SQIVND, per germline (reference sequence). J was trimmed by 4 bases and V by 3 bases; bases with no gene match: 17. This CDR3 spans 20 amino acids. The CDR3 nucleotides read TGTGCCAGTAGTATGTGGTTTAGTTGGCTAGCGGGGGAGGTCACCGGGGAGCTGTTTTTT. Amino acids: CASSMWFSWLAGEVTGELFF.

CDR3 DNA: TGTGCCAGTAGTATAGCGTCTAGCACAGATACGCAGTATTTT. Translation: CASSIASSTDTQYF. This rearrangement joins TRBV19 to TRBJ2-3; D call uncertain. V gave up 1 base and J gave up 0 bases, with 5 bases separating them. The CDR3 has 14 residues. Per the germline V gene, CDR1 is LNHDA and CDR2 is SQIVND (reference sequence).

This clone was picked up one time. The chain couples TRBV30 to TRBJ1-3, with 8 bases identical to TRBD1. The CDR3 contains 15 residues. CDR1 GTSNPN and CDR2 SVGIG come from the germline V gene (reference sequence). Trimming took 4 bases from V and 3 from J; bases not matched to a gene: 8. As DNA, the CDR3 is TGTGCCTGGACCCGGACAGGGAATGGTGGAAACACCATATATTTT. Translating gives CAWTRTGNGGNTIYF. Supplemented by reference TRBV30 and TRBJ1-3, the full variable domain reads SQTIHQWPATLVQPVGSPLSLECTVEGTSNPNLYWYRQAAGRGLQLLFYSVGIGQISSEVPQNLSASRPQDRQFILSSKKLLLSDSGFYLCAWTRTGNGGNTIYFGEGSWLTVV.

V usage is TRBV30 and J usage is TRBJ2-4; a possible D gene is TRBD2 (5 bases). The ends were cut back, 3 bases at V and 4 bases at J, with 13 bases in the middle. Per the germline V gene, CDR1 is GTSNPN and CDR2 is SVGIG (reference sequence). The CDR3 loop spans 14 amino acids. The CDR3 protein is CAWRIPGKKNIQYF. As DNA, the CDR3 is TGTGCCTGGAGAATACCGGGAAAAAAAAACATTCAGTACTTC.

This clone was detected only a few times. The gene calls are TRBV30 and TRBJ1-5; tentatively, D is TRBD1 (5 bases). V was pared by 5 bases and J by 4 bases, with 12 bases between. The CDR3 is made up of 13 amino acids. The germline V gene has CDR1 GTSNPN and CDR2 SVGIG (reference sequence). DNA of the CDR3: TGTGCCTGGGCAACCAGGGAAAATCAGCCCCAGCATTTT. This encodes CAWATRENQPQHF.

This chain connects TRBV19 to TRBJ2-2; 7 bases align to TRBD2. In germline, CDR1 is LNHDA, CDR2 SQIVND (reference sequence). CDR3 size: 16 residues. The junction had 11 bases not matched to a gene; V was cut back by 6 bases and J by 4 bases. The CDR3 is CASRLTSRGVTGELFF. The CDR3 nucleotides read TGTGCCAGTAGGCTAACTAGCCGGGGGGTCACCGGGGAGCTGTTTTTT.

The chain employs TRBV18 and TRBJ2-2, with D possibly being TRBD2 (5 bases). V was pared by 2 bases and J by 4 bases, with 8 bases between. The length of the CDR3 is 14 residues. Germline V gives CDR1 KGHSH, CDR2 LQKENI. This CDR3 reads CASSPNSGTGELFF. DNA of the CDR3: TGTGCCAGCTCACCAAACAGCGGCACCGGGGAGCTGTTTTTT.

The CDR3 loop reads CAWSRRQGGPNYGYTF. CDR3 sequence (DNA): TGTGCCTGGAGTCGTCGACAGGGAGGCCCTAACTATGGCTACACCTTC. The rearrangement uses TRBV30 and TRBJ1-2; 7 bases are shared with TRBD1. V shed 2 bases, J shed 0 bases, and the junction held 9 bases outside the gene matches. CDR3 size: 16 residues. CDR1 GTSNPN and CDR2 SVGIG come from the germline V gene (reference sequence).